This T cell receptor (beta chain) appears in the sequencing data of a study of T-cell reconstitution after alpha-beta-depleted transplantation in children. Regarding the study as a whole: It was reported that alpha-beta T cells came from several hundred expanded graft clones (about two months after transplant). T-cell counts and diversity at one year following transplant were attributed mainly to newly produced T cells.

V dropped 6 bases and J dropped 8 bases, with 19 bases sitting between them. The V gene's germline CDR1 is DFQATT and CDR2 SNEGSKA (reference sequence). This CDR3 has 13 amino acids. This clonotype was found many times. The antigen is not known. It was with unique molecular identifiers that the TCRbeta library was prepared. TCRdb independently ran MiXCR on the PCR reads; one entry per CDR3 protein. The table includes around 670,000 distinct CDR3 sequences, around 13% detected once. The sample in question was PBMCs, obtained before TCRalphabeta/CD19-depleted stem cell transplant. The rearrangement uses TRBV20-1 and TRBJ1-2, with D possibly being TRBD1 (5 bases). The receptor was isolated from a girl aged 2-15 years with congenital amegakaryocytic thrombocytopenia, due to receive a stem cell transplant. In DNA form, the CDR3 reads TGCAGTGCCACCAGTCATGGGGACGGGGGCTACACCTTC. It yields the protein CSATSHGDGGYTF.